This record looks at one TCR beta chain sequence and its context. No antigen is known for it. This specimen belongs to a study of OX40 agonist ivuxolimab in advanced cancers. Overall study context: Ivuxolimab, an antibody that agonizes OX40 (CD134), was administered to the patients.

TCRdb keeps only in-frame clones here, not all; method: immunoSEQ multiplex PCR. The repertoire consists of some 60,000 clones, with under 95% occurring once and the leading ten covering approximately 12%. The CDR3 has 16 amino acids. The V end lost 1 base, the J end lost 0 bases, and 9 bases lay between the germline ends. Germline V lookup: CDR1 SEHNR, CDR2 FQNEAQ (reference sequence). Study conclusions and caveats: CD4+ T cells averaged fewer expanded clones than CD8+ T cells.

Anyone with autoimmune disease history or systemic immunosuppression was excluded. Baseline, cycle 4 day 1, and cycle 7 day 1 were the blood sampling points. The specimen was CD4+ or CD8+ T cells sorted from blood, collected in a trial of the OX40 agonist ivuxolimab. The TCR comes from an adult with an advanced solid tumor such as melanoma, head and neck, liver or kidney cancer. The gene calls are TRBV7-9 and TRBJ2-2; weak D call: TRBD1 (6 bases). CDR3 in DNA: TGTGCCAGCAGCTTAGGGGGGCTCGCGAACACCGGGGAGCTGTTTTTT. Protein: CASSLGGLANTGELFF.